This T cell receptor (beta chain) was found in a study of metastatic and nonmetastatic thyroid tumors. Turning to the study itself: Across blood and tumor or nodule tissue, repertoires from malignant and benign thyroid patients were compared with one another. Findings and limits, study-wide: Reported TCR beta diversity, measured in blood and tumor, was significantly higher for malignant thyroid tumors than for benign nodules.

In its sample, this clone was seen many times. As yet, its antigen is unknown. Original analysis: For papillary thyroid cancer, a distant-metastasis classifier was constructed from CDR3 differences observed across clinicopathological groups. TCRdb re-clonotyped the PCR reads through MiXCR. The V and J calls were determined by TCRdb, not by the authors. This table holds tens of thousands of clones, more than 20% found once. The V gene's germline CDR1 is SGHTA and CDR2 FQGNSA. The CDR3 covers 15 residues. V was trimmed by 1 base and J by 3 bases, leaving 10 bases between them. Each patient went into thyroid surgery without having received any treatment.

This chain joins TRBV7-2 and TRBJ2-1; D uncertain. The receptor was isolated from a female donor with papillary thyroid cancer or a benign thyroid nodule (not recorded which). Some clones in this sample may be carry-over from other donors' samples. Source material: blood. The CDR3 region has the DNA TGTGCCAGCAGCTTAGATCCGAACCGCTACAATGAGCAGTTCTTC. It specifies CASSLDPNRYNEQFF. The full variable domain, completed using reference TRBV7-2 and TRBJ2-1, is GAGVSQSPSNKVTEKGKDVELRCDPISGHTALYWYRQSLGQGLEFLIYFQGNSAPDKSGLPSDRFSAERTGGSVSTLTIQRTQQEDSAVYLCASSLDPNRYNEQFFGPGTRLTVL.